This T cell receptor beta chain was sequenced for a study of regulatory T cells in long-lasting Graves disease. Time point denoted: newly diagnosed GD, antithyroid drugs for less than 3 months. After RNA was extracted from PBMCs, the TCR library was made from it. This clonotype was detected ten times or more. Its antigen is unknown. Study-level findings and limits: Lower TCR diversity was seen in persistent Graves' patients than in newly diagnosed ones.

Libraries of TCR beta came from iRepertoire HTBI primers plus Arm-PCR of CDR3 regions. TCRdb reprocessed the multiplex PCR reads via MiXCR and lists one record per CDR3 protein. The table records about 520,000 distinct CDR3 sequences, approximately 12% of them present only once. These data also formed part of another study, on T cells in Graves' hyperthyroidism and ophthalmopathy.

Sequencing was performed on peripheral blood mononuclear cells (PBMCs), taken at new diagnosis, from a patient treated with antithyroid drugs. The clonotype originates from a woman aged 25-40 years with Graves disease.

The CDR3 is CASSESVADSGYTF. CDR3 nucleotide sequence: TGTGCCAGCAGTGAAAGCGTGGCAGATAGTGGCTACACCTTC. V and J are TRBV2 and TRBJ1-2; no definite D call. The V end was cut by 2 bases, the J end by 7 bases, with 14 bases between. The CDR3 has 14 amino acids. Germline loops: CDR1 SNHLY, CDR2 FYNNEI.